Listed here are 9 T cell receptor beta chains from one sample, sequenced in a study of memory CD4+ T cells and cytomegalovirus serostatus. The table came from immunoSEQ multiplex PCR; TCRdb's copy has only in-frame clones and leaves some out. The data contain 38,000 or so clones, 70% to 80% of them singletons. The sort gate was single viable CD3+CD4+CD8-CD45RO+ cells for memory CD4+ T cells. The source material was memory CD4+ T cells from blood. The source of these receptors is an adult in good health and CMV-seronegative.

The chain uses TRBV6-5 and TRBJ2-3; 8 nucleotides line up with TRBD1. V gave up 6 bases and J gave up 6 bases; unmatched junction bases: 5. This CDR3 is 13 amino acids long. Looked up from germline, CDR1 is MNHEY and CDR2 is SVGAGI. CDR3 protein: CASRSGQDDTQYF. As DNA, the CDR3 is TGTGCCAGCAGATCGGGACAGGACGATACGCAGTATTTT.

CDR3 region: CASSEQGWTEAFF. DNA of the CDR3: TGTGCCAGCAGTGAACAGGGTTGGACTGAAGCTTTCTTT. The rearrangement links TRBV25-1 to TRBJ1-1, with D tentatively TRBD1 (5 bases). Germline V gene sequence: CDR1 MGHDK, CDR2 SYGVNS. V dropped 2 bases and J dropped 5 bases, with 9 bases sitting between them. The CDR3 is made up of 13 amino acids.

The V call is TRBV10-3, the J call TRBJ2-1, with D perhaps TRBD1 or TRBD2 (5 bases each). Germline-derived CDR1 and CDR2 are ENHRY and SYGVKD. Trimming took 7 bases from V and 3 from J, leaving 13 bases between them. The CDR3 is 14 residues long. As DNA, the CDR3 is TGTGCCATCAAAGGGACCAACCTCTACAATGAGCAGTTCTTC. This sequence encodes CAIKGTNLYNEQFF.

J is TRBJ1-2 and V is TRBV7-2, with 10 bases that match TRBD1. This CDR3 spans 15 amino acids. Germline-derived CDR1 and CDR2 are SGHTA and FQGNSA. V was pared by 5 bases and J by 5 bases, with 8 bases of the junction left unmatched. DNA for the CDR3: TGTGCCAGCAGCATGTACCCGGGACAGGGGTATGGCTACACCTTC. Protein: CASSMYPGQGYGYTF.

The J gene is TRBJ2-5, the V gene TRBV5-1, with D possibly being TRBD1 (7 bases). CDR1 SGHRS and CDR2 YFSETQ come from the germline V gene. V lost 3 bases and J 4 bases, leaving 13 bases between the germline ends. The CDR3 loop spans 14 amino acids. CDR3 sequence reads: CASSWNRGGETQYF. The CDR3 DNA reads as TGCGCCAGCAGCTGGAACAGGGGAGGAGAGACCCAGTACTTC.

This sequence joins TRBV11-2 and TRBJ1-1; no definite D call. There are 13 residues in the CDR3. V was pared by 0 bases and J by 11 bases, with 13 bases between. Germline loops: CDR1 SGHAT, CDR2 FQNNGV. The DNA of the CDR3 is TGTGCCAGCAGCTTAGAGGTGGCCGCCGGGGCTTTCTTT. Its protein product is CASSLEVAAGAFF.

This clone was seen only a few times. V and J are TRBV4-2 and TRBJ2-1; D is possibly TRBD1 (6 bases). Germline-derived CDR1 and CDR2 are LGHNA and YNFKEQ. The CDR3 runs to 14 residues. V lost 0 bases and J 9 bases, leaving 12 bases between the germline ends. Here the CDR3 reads CASSQDLQGREQFF. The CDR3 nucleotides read TGTGCCAGCAGCCAAGATCTACAGGGCCGTGAGCAGTTCTTC.

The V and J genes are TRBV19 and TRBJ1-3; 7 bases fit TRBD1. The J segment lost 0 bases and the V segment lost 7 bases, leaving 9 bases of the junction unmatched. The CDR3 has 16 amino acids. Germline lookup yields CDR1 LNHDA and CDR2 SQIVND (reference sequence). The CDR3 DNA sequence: TGTGCCAGTACCATAGGGACAGCCCTCTCTGGAAACACCATATATTTT. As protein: CASTIGTALSGNTIYF.

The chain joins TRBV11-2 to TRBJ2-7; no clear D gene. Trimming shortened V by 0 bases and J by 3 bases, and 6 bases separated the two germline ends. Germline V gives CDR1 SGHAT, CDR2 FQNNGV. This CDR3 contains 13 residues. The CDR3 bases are TGTGCCAGCAGCTTAGATTTCGGCTACGAGCAGTACTTC. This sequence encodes CASSLDFGYEQYF. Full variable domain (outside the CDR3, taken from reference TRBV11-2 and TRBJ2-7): EAGVAQSPRYKIIEKRQSVAFWCNPISGHATLYWYQQILGQGPKLLIQFQNNGVVDDSQLPKDRFSAERLKGVDSTLKIQPAKLEDSAVYLCASSLDFGYEQYFGPGTRLTVT.